Listed below are T cell receptor beta chains from one sample, sequenced in a study of OX40 agonist ivuxolimab in advanced cancers. The protocol was immunoSEQ multiplex PCR, while the TCRdb copy is restricted to in-frame clones and leaves out a portion. The profile covers tens of thousands of clones, with 75% to 95% appearing a single time and around 6.9% taken by the ten largest. The source was CD4+ or CD8+ T cells sorted from blood, collected in a trial of the OX40 agonist ivuxolimab. Receptor source: an adult with an advanced solid tumor such as melanoma, head and neck, liver or kidney cancer. The CDR3 runs from the conserved cysteine through the conserved F or W. A D gene is named only where the DNA matches it firmly.

v_gene: TRBV28
j_gene: TRBJ2-1
d_gene: TRBD1
len: 16
CDR3nt: TGTGCCAGCCACTCGTCCCCGGGACAGGGGGCGCGTGAGCAGTTCTTC
CDR3aa: CASHSSPGQGAREQFF

v_gene: TRBV11-2
j_gene: TRBJ1-5
d_gene: .
len: 15
CDR3nt: TGTGCCAGCAGCTTAGAGTCGTCAGCGAATCAGCCCCAGCATTTT
CDR3aa: CASSLESSANQPQHF

v_gene: TRBV19
j_gene: TRBJ2-1
d_gene: TRBD1
len: 14
CDR3nt: TGTGCCAGTAGGGGGACAGGGGGTCCCAATGAGCAGTTCTTC
CDR3aa: CASRGTGGPNEQFF

v_gene: TRBV11-3
j_gene: TRBJ2-5
d_gene: .
len: 16
CDR3nt: TGTGCCAGCAGCTTAGGTCGCGGAAAAACCGGGGAGACCCAGTACTTC
CDR3aa: CASSLGRGKTGETQYF

v_gene: TRBV10-1
j_gene: TRBJ2-7
d_gene: TRBD2
len: 13
CDR3nt: TGCGCCAGCAGTGAACTAGCGTCCAACGAGCAGTACTTC
CDR3aa: CASSELASNEQYF

v_gene: TRBV30
j_gene: TRBJ2-3
d_gene: .
len: 11
CDR3nt: TGTGCCTACGGAATGGGGGATACGCAGTATTTT
CDR3aa: CAYGMGDTQYF

v_gene: TRBV16
j_gene: TRBJ1-4
d_gene: .
len: 15
CDR3nt: TGTGCCAGCAGCCAATCTACAAGTTCTAATGAAAAACTGTTTTTT
CDR3aa: CASSQSTSSNEKLFF

v_gene: TRBV6-5
j_gene: TRBJ1-2
d_gene: TRBD1
len: 14
CDR3nt: TGTGCCAGCAGTTACTCGGGACAGGGTAATGGCTACACCTTC
CDR3aa: CASSYSGQGNGYTF

v_gene: TRBV7-8
j_gene: TRBJ2-2
d_gene: .
len: 14
CDR3nt: TGTGCCAGCAGCTTAGTACGGGAGCGAAGGGAGCTGTTTTTT
CDR3aa: CASSLVRERRELFF

v_gene: TRBV29-1
j_gene: TRBJ2-1
d_gene: .
len: 14
CDR3nt: TGCAGCGTTGGAGCCGGAGGCTCCTACAATGAGCAGTTCTTC
CDR3aa: CSVGAGGSYNEQFF

v_gene: TRBV7-9
j_gene: TRBJ2-5
d_gene: TRBD2
len: 16
CDR3nt: TGTGCCAGCAGCGGAAGGACTAGCGGGAGCTATGAGACCCAGTACTTC
CDR3aa: CASSGRTSGSYETQYF

v_gene: TRBV2
j_gene: TRBJ2-3
d_gene: TRBD2
len: 15
CDR3nt: TGTGCCAGCAGTGAAGATCTAGCGGGAATAGGGACGCAGTATTTT
CDR3aa: CASSEDLAGIGTQYF

v_gene: TRBV9
j_gene: TRBJ2-1
d_gene: TRBD1
len: 15
CDR3nt: TGTGCCAGCAGCGTAGCAGGGGGATCCTACAATGAGCAGTTCTTC
CDR3aa: CASSVAGGSYNEQFF

v_gene: TRBV14
j_gene: TRBJ1-2
d_gene: .
len: 12
CDR3nt: TGTGCCAGCAGCCGGGCGAACTATGGCTACACCTTC
CDR3aa: CASSRANYGYTF